These 22 T cell receptor beta chains were sequenced from one sample in a study of cytomegalovirus exposure and HLA in healthy donors. Use of 60 Vbeta and 13 Jbeta primers characterized the PCR. Some clones are missing from TCRdb's copy, which holds only in-frame ones; the method was immunoSEQ multiplex PCR. In the table there are 150,000 to 200,000 clones, around four fifths of which are singletons. Specimen: PBMCs. These TCRs come from a woman aged 40-49 years in good health and CMV-seronegative.

This clone showed up just once. This chain joins TRBV18 and TRBJ1-1; D not resolved. V lost 2 bases and J 1 base, leaving 14 bases between the germline ends. CDR1 and CDR2 from the germline V gene are KGHSH and LQKENI. The CDR3 spans 16 residues. The CDR3 spells CASSPSRGRENTEAFF. CDR3 coding DNA: TGTGCCAGCTCACCAAGTAGAGGACGGGAGAACACTGAAGCTTTCTTT.

This chain connects TRBV6-1 to TRBJ1-3; the D is unclear. The CDR3 contains 12 residues. The germline V gene has CDR1 MNHNS and CDR2 SASEGT. Trimming took off 5 bases at V and 11 bases at J, with 13 bases between the two ends. CDR3 loop: CASSPEGRAIYF. The CDR3 coding sequence is TGTGCCAGCAGTCCGGAGGGTAGGGCCATATATTTT.

This chain uses TRBV6-6 with TRBJ2-1; TRBD2 aligns across 8 bases. Germline V CDR1 and CDR2: MNHNY, SVGAGI (reference sequence). The CDR3 runs to 12 residues. The ends lost 6 bases at V and 9 bases at J; junction bases unmatched: 4. DNA of the CDR3: TGTGCCAGCAGCCCGGGACTAGGTGAGCAGTTCTTC. Translated, it gives CASSPGLGEQFF.

The genes are TRBV7-9 and TRBJ2-2, with D possibly TRBD2 on 6 matching bases. The length of the CDR3 is 14 residues. Germline CDR1 is SEHNR and CDR2 is FQNEAQ (reference sequence). The V end lost 5 bases, the J end lost 7 bases, and 14 bases lay between the germline ends. CDR3 DNA: TGTGCCAGCAGCCCCCGGAGGGGAGGCGGGGAGCTGTTTTTT. Its protein is CASSPRRGGGELFF. The variable domain in full, completed from reference TRBV7-9 and TRBJ2-2, reads DTGVSQNPRHKITKRGQNVTFRCDPISEHNRLYWYRQTLGQGPEFLTYFQNEAQLEKSRLLSDRFSAERPKGSFSTLEIQRTEQGDSAMYLCASSPRRGGGELFFGEGSRLTVL.

The CDR3 DNA is TGCGCCAGCAGCCTAGGAGATGCTGGAAACACCATATATTTT. Its translation: CASSLGDAGNTIYF. The chain joins TRBV5-1 to TRBJ1-3; D gene unclear. The CDR3 has 14 amino acids. With 4 bases removed from V and 2 bases from J, the gap between germline ends came to 10 bases. Germline lookup yields CDR1 SGHRS and CDR2 YFSETQ.

The CDR3 protein is CASSPRDRDQPQHF. The CDR3 nucleotides are TGTGCCAGCAGCCCCCGGGACAGGGATCAGCCCCAGCATTTT. The V call is TRBV6-6, the J call TRBJ1-5; 9 bases match TRBD1. The CDR3 totals 14 residues. CDR1 and CDR2 (germline): MNHNY, SVGAGI (reference sequence). The V and J ends lost 6 bases and 5 bases, in that order; junction bases with no gene match: 5.

The rearrangement uses TRBV11-3 and TRBJ2-3, with TRBD2 matching over 10 bases. Trimming took 3 bases from V and 4 from J; bases not matched to a gene: 4. Germline V gene lookup returns CDR1 SGHNT and CDR2 YENEEA. The length of the CDR3 is 15 residues. CDR3 bases: TGTGCCAGCAGCTTTAGCGGGAGGAGCGCAGATACGCAGTATTTT. Translated, it gives CASSFSGRSADTQYF.

As to this clone: At one boundary the junction diverges from the germline segment, which might be a read error. The gene calls are TRBV20-1 and TRBJ2-3; 8 bases are shared with TRBD2. Germline assignment: CDR1 DFQATT and CDR2 SNEGSKA (reference sequence). The CDR3 has 11 amino acids. This CDR3 is CSARGGTRGNF. CDR3 nucleotide sequence: TGCAGTGCTCGGGGGGGGACTAGAGGAAATTTT.

The chain combines TRBV9 with TRBJ2-2, with a tentative D call TRBD2 (5 bases). Trimming left V 2 bases short and J 1 base short, with 9 bases between. From germline, CDR1 is SGDLS and CDR2 YYNGEE. This CDR3 contains 15 residues. The DNA of the CDR3 is TGTGCCAGCAGCGTTGGTAGCGTGAACACCGGGGAGCTGTTTTTT. Translation: CASSVGSVNTGELFF. Combining the CDR3 with reference TRBV9 and TRBJ2-2 gives the whole variable domain DSGVTQTPKHLITATGQRVTLRCSPRSGDLSVYWYQQSLDQGLQFLIQYYNGEERAKGNILERFSAQQFPDLHSELNLSSLELGDSALYFCASSVGSVNTGELFFGEGSRLTVL.

V gene TRBV19 combines with J gene TRBJ2-2; TRBD1 aligns across 7 bases. Germline V gene data show CDR1 as LNHDA and CDR2 as SQIVND (reference sequence). The CDR3 totals 16 residues. Trimming removed 4 bases from V and 2 bases from J; junction bases left unmatched: 7. CDR3 bases: TGTGCCAGTAGTACGACAGGGTTCACAAACACCGGGGAGCTGTTTTTT. As protein: CASSTTGFTNTGELFF.

This chain connects TRBV5-1 to TRBJ2-7; D may be TRBD1 (5 bases). V dropped 0 bases and J dropped 8 bases, with 12 bases sitting between them. The V gene's germline CDR1 is SGHRS and CDR2 YFSETQ. This CDR3 region has 13 residues. CDR3 in amino acids: CASSLARSGKQYF. CDR3 sequence (DNA): TGCGCCAGCAGCTTGGCGAGGTCAGGGAAGCAGTACTTC.

The CDR3 loop reads CASSTGTGVRGEQFF. CDR3 DNA: TGTGCCAGCAGCACCGGGACAGGGGTTCGAGGTGAGCAGTTCTTC. This sequence joins TRBV13 and TRBJ2-1; 10 nucleotides match TRBD1. V lost 5 bases and J lost 9; bases outside the gene matches: 10. This CDR3 comprises 15 residues. Germline loops: CDR1 PRHDT, CDR2 FYEKMQ (reference sequence).

The chain uses TRBV6-5 and TRBJ2-5; a weak D match, TRBD1 (5 bases). The CDR3 is 15 amino acids. V gave up 5 bases and J gave up 4 bases, with 17 bases separating them. Germline CDR1 MNHEY, CDR2 SVGAGI. CDR3 DNA sequence: TGTGCCAGCAGTACTCATCAACAGGTTAGAGAGACCCAGTACTTC. It codes for CASSTHQQVRETQYF.

The chain joins TRBV15 to TRBJ1-1; TRBD1 matches 12 bases. The CDR3 covers 17 residues. Germline assignment: CDR1 LNHNV and CDR2 YYDKDF (reference sequence). The V and J ends lost 6 bases and 8 bases, in that order; junction bases with no gene match: 16. In DNA, the CDR3 is TGTGCCACCAGGTCGGGACAGGGGGCGCGGAGGTTTCCCGAAGCTTTCTTT. It codes for CATRSGQGARRFPEAFF.

This clone was recorded only once. This rearrangement joins TRBV29-1 to TRBJ2-3, with D possibly being TRBD2 (6 bases). Germline CDR1 and CDR2: SQVTM and ANQGSEA. This CDR3 is 13 amino acids long. Trimming cost V 3 bases and J 5 bases, with 12 bases left between them. This CDR3 reads CSVEGGGIDTQYF. The CDR3 bases are TGCAGCGTTGAGGGGGGTGGGATAGATACGCAGTATTTT.

In the case of this clone: Other DNA sequences in the sample encode the same CDR3. The rearrangement links TRBV4-3 to TRBJ2-3, with TRBD2 matching 7 bases. CDR1 and CDR2 from the germline V gene are LGHNA and YSLEER. The CDR3 runs 17 residues. V shed 6 bases and J 1 base; nucleotides not matched to a gene: 13. CDR3 bases: TGCGCCAGCAGTCTCCGCGCGGGAGAACGAGGCACAGATACGCAGTATTTT. As protein: CASSLRAGERGTDTQYF.

This clone was observed a few times. The chain uses TRBV9 and TRBJ2-2; D is uncertain. The germline V gene has CDR1 SGDLS and CDR2 YYNGEE. Deletions cut 2 bases from V and 5 bases from J, with 10 bases between. The CDR3 is made up of 14 amino acids. In DNA, the CDR3 is TGTGCCAGCAGCGTCCAAACTGCAACCGGGGAGCTGTTTTTT. Amino acids: CASSVQTATGELFF.

This clone was seen only once. This chain links TRBV2 with TRBJ2-1; tentative D call: TRBD2 (7 bases). V lost 7 bases and J 6 bases, leaving 19 bases between the germline ends. The CDR3 contains 15 residues. Germline loops: CDR1 SNHLY, CDR2 FYNNEI. CDR3 protein: CASTGGGSAGNEQFF. CDR3 DNA sequence: TGTGCCAGCACTGGGGGCGGGAGCGCGGGCAATGAGCAGTTCTTC.

The gene calls are TRBV29-1 and TRBJ2-1, with 8 bases aligning to TRBD2. CDR1 and CDR2 from the germline V gene are SQVTM and ANQGSEA. The CDR3 sequence is 14 residues long. With V trimmed by 6 bases and J by 2 bases, 6 bases remained unmatched. The CDR3 DNA reads as TGCAGCGTCCTTCTAGCGGGTACCTACAATGAGCAGTTCTTC. It specifies CSVLLAGTYNEQFF.

This chain joins TRBV21-1 and TRBJ1-4; the table's D call, TRBD1, has no DNA check behind it. TRBV21-1 is termed a pseudogene. This CDR3 contains 23 residues. In DNA, the CDR3 is TGTGCCAGCAGCAAATATAGAGCCCAGGGCCCCCCATGCACCCCCCCAACTAATGAAAAACTGTTTTTT. Translation gives CASSKYRAQGPPCTPPTNEKLFF.

The chain uses TRBV27 and TRBJ2-1; 8 bases line up with TRBD2. V gave up 5 bases and J gave up 5 bases; unmatched junction bases: 8. The germline V gene has CDR1 MNHEY and CDR2 SMNVEV (reference sequence). The CDR3 runs to 15 residues. For the CDR3, the DNA is TGTGCCAGCAGTACCCTAGCGGGTGCCGACAATGAGCAGTTCTTC. Translating it yields CASSTLAGADNEQFF.

The chain carries TRBV27 and TRBJ1-1, with D unclear. The V gene lost 3 bases and the J gene lost 7 bases, with 12 bases spanning the gap. The CDR3 is made up of 13 amino acids. Germline V gene data show CDR1 as MNHEY and CDR2 as SMNVEV (reference sequence). CDR3: CASSFDGSNEAFF. The CDR3 DNA reads as TGTGCCAGCAGTTTCGATGGCTCGAATGAAGCTTTCTTT.